This record covers a single TCR beta chain. The antigen is unknown. PCR employed 60 Vbeta and 13 Jbeta primers. Measured with immunoSEQ multiplex PCR; TCRdb has only the in-frame clones, and not every one. Seen here are about 190,000 clones, 80% to 90% observed once, and the top ten hold around 0.31%. The CDR3 is 13 amino acids. Germline-derived CDR1 and CDR2 are MNHNS and SASEGT. Deletions cut 7 bases from V and 2 bases from J, with 12 bases between. The source of the sample is a study of cytomegalovirus exposure and HLA in healthy donors. Study as a whole: From donors who were HLA-typed, an early data release held about 85 million unique TCRs.

General study findings and limits: Researchers reported in a later analysis that common viral pathogens appeared linked to several top clusters. Analyzed later, association rates of TCRs varied across HLA loci, with DRB1 most and HLA-C fewest. In vitro data verified a few CMV-associated chains as specific for CMV antigens.

The origin of this receptor is a woman aged 25 to 45 in good health and CMV-seronegative. The V and J genes are TRBV6-1 and TRBJ2-7, with D possibly TRBD2 on 5 matching bases. Sequenced sample: PBMCs. The CDR3 coding sequence is TGTGCCAGCACGGTGAGGGTACCCTACGAGCAGTACTTC. Encoded protein: CASTVRVPYEQYF.